The 27 T cell receptor beta chains listed next were all sequenced from one sample in a study of blood T cell repertoires in COVID-19. The repertoire was sequenced with immunoSEQ multiplex PCR; TCRdb's copy has only in-frame clones and lacks some. The sample carries fewer than 200,000 clones, roughly 84% recorded once. Sequencing was performed on PBMCs or T cells enriched from blood (not recorded which). Receptor source: a woman under 40 who had been exposed to COVID-19.

The V call is TRBV5-1, the J call TRBJ1-5; D gene uncertain. Per germline, CDR1 SGHRS and CDR2 YFSETQ. The V gene lost 3 bases and the J gene lost 4 bases, with 14 bases spanning the gap. The CDR3 totals 15 residues. As DNA, the CDR3 is TGCGCCAGCAGCTCGGACTCCGGAGGGAATCAGCCCCAGCATTTT. Its protein is CASSSDSGGNQPQHF.

The CDR3 DNA reads TGTGCCAGCAGCAGAGATACAGGGCCCAACACTGAAGCTTTCTTT. Translation gives CASSRDTGPNTEAFF. This rearrangement joins TRBV9 to TRBJ1-1, with TRBD1 as a possible D gene (6 bases). V was pared by 4 bases and J by 2 bases, with 15 bases between. This CDR3 comprises 15 residues. CDR1 is SGDLS and CDR2 is YYNGEE in the germline V gene.

This clone was picked up a small number of times. The V and J genes are TRBV6-5 and TRBJ1-5; 7 nucleotides align to TRBD1. V lost 6 bases and J lost 5; bases outside the gene matches: 10. CDR1 is MNHEY and CDR2 is SVGAGI in the germline V gene. This CDR3 is 15 amino acids long. This CDR3 is CASRRQGSDDQPQHF. CDR3 bases: TGTGCCAGCAGGCGACAGGGTTCGGACGATCAGCCCCAGCATTTT.

The V and J genes are TRBV4-3 and TRBJ2-7; 7 bases are shared with TRBD2. Trimming took 3 bases from V and 2 from J; bases not matched to a gene: 10. The V gene's germline CDR1 is LGHNA and CDR2 YSLEER. The CDR3 length is 16 residues. The CDR3 loop is CASSQTLGGTAYEQYF. CDR3 sequence (DNA): TGCGCCAGCAGCCAGACCCTCGGGGGGACCGCCTACGAGCAGTACTTC.

The CDR3 region is CASSQAPEGVSSYEQYF. The CDR3 DNA follows: TGCGCCAGCAGCCAAGCCCCAGAGGGGGTAAGCTCCTACGAGCAGTACTTC. This chain connects TRBV4-1 to TRBJ2-7; D is perhaps TRBD1 (6 bases). V lost 1 base, J lost 0 bases, and 16 bases lay in between. The CDR3 covers 17 residues. CDR1 is MGHRA and CDR2 is YSYEKL in the germline V gene.

The chain recombines TRBV10-3 with TRBJ2-7; D perhaps matches TRBD1 (5 bases). The CDR3 extends over 14 amino acids. The germline gives CDR1 ENHRY, CDR2 SYGVKD. V lost 3 bases and J lost 5, with 14 bases in between. CDR3 amino acids: CAISELSGRHEQYF. The CDR3 bases are TGTGCCATCAGTGAATTGTCAGGGCGGCACGAGCAGTACTTC.

The chain joins TRBV27 to TRBJ1-2; D remains unclear. The CDR3 has 14 amino acids. Germline V CDR1 and CDR2: MNHEY, SMNVEV (reference sequence). V gave up 5 bases and J gave up 5 bases, with 15 bases separating them. The CDR3 nucleotides are TGTGCCAGCAGTCAGATCCAGGCCTCTTATGGCTACACCTTC. Translated: CASSQIQASYGYTF.

The V gene is TRBV12-3 or TRBV12-4, the J gene TRBJ2-7, with D maybe TRBD2 (6 bases). The CDR3 contains 12 residues. V lost 7 bases and J 4 bases, leaving 11 bases between the germline ends. Here the CDR3 reads CASTFREYEQYF. The CDR3, as DNA: TGTGCCAGCACATTCCGGGAGTACGAGCAGTACTTC.

This chain uses TRBV5-1 with TRBJ2-1; TRBD2 is a possible D gene (5 bases). CDR1 and CDR2 from the germline V gene are SGHRS and YFSETQ. This CDR3 has 15 residues. The germline V and J ends were trimmed by 0 bases and 2 bases, with 9 bases remaining between them. This chain's CDR3 is CASSLVGSTYNEQFF. CDR3 sequence (DNA): TGCGCCAGCAGCTTGGTGGGGAGCACCTACAATGAGCAGTTCTTC. Filled out from reference TRBV5-1 and TRBJ2-1, the complete variable domain reads KAGVTQTPRYLIKTRGQQVTLSCSPISGHRSVSWYQQTPGQGLQFLFEYFSETQRNKGNFPGRFSGRQFSNSRSEMNVSTLELGDSALYLCASSLVGSTYNEQFFGPGTRLTVL.

The chain has TRBV19 and TRBJ1-2; 8 nucleotides line up with TRBD1. Germline CDR1 reads LNHDA; CDR2 reads SQIVND (reference sequence). The CDR3 contains 13 residues. J gave up 0 bases and V 6 bases, and 0 bases lay outside the gene matches. The DNA of the CDR3 is TGTGCCAGTAGACAGGGGGCTAACTATGGCTACACCTTC. This codes for CASRQGANYGYTF.

The chain uses TRBV19 and TRBJ1-5; D is unclear. Germline CDR1 and CDR2: LNHDA and SQIVND (reference sequence). V gave up 5 bases and J gave up 6 bases, with 17 bases separating them. The CDR3 length is 15 residues. The CDR3 DNA follows: TGTGCCAGTAGTGTCTGGGTGGCGGGCGGTCAGCCCCAGCATTTT. Encoded protein: CASSVWVAGGQPQHF.

The V call is TRBV7-3, the J call TRBJ2-7; D uncertain. Trimming cost V 4 bases and J 7 bases, with 14 bases left between them. Germline V gives CDR1 SGHTA, CDR2 FQGTGA. The CDR3 contains 13 residues. CDR3 protein: CASSSTPGVEQYF. Written as DNA, the CDR3 is TGTGCCAGCAGCTCAACACCCGGAGTGGAGCAGTACTTC.

This clone was counted only a few times. The chain is built from TRBV6-4 and TRBJ2-6; TRBD2 is a possible D gene (5 bases). The CDR3 contains 16 residues. With 3 bases removed from V and 0 bases from J, the gap between germline ends came to 9 bases. Per germline, CDR1 MRHNA and CDR2 SNTAGT. This CDR3 reads CASSELGSSGANVLTF. DNA for the CDR3: TGTGCCAGCAGTGAATTGGGGAGCTCTGGGGCCAACGTCCTGACTTTC.

V gene TRBV6-2 or TRBV6-3 combines with J gene TRBJ2-1; 9 bases fit TRBD1. The CDR3 totals 16 residues. The V gene's germline CDR1 is MNHEY and CDR2 SVGEGT. The junction had 14 bases not matched to a gene; V was cut back by 2 bases and J by 12 bases. In nucleotides, the CDR3 is TGTGCCAGCAGTTACCCCCGGGACAGGGAAGGGGTTTTGCAGTTCTTC. It yields the protein CASSYPRDREGVLQFF.

This clone showed up just once. The chain is built from TRBV5-4 and TRBJ1-2; 8 bases agree with TRBD1. The CDR3 is made up of 15 amino acids. Unmatched junction bases numbered 12, after V lost 5 bases and J lost 6 bases. Germline V gives CDR1 SGHNT, CDR2 YYREEE (reference sequence). CDR3 in DNA: TGTGCCAGCAGGCCTGACAGGGGTTTAGGGGATGGCTACACCTTC. Translated: CASRPDRGLGDGYTF.

The genes are TRBV2 and TRBJ2-5; tentatively, D is TRBD1 (6 bases). Per the germline V gene, CDR1 is SNHLY and CDR2 is FYNNEI. Trimming removed 2 bases at V and 5 bases at J, with 18 bases between. This CDR3 has 16 residues. The DNA for the CDR3 is TGTGCCAGCAGTGAACTGTTGATGGGGACACGGGAGACCCAGTACTTC. Its protein is CASSELLMGTRETQYF.

This clone was detected once. The chain links TRBV5-6 to TRBJ2-5, with D possibly being TRBD1 (5 bases). The ends were cut back, 2 bases at V and 2 bases at J, with 7 bases in the middle. Germline V gene sequence: CDR1 SGHDT, CDR2 YYEEEE. This CDR3 is built from 13 residues. CDR3 protein: CASSFRVQETQYF. CDR3 sequence (DNA): TGTGCCAGCAGCTTCAGGGTACAAGAGACCCAGTACTTC.

The V gene is TRBV9, the J gene TRBJ1-1; the match to TRBD1 covers 8 bases. Germline trimming cut 2 bases from V and 6 bases from J; bases unmatched to any gene: 18. The CDR3 loop spans 18 amino acids. The germline CDR1 and CDR2 sequences are SGDLS and YYNGEE. Here the CDR3 reads CASSVSRAGGLSKAEAFF. The DNA for the CDR3 is TGTGCCAGCAGCGTCTCTAGGGCAGGGGGCTTAAGTAAGGCTGAAGCTTTCTTT.

The V and J genes are TRBV5-1 and TRBJ1-4, with 12 bases lining up with TRBD1. From germline, CDR1 is SGHRS and CDR2 YFSETQ. This CDR3 spans 18 amino acids. V lost 4 bases, J lost 3 bases, and 10 bases stayed unmatched. DNA for the CDR3: TGCGCCAGCAGCAGGGGGACAGGGGGCCAGGTGGCTAATGAAAAACTGTTTTTT. Protein sequence: CASSRGTGGQVANEKLFF.

The chain links TRBV3-1 (or the pseudogene TRBV3-2) to TRBJ1-1; D gene uncertain. CDR1 and CDR2 (germline): LGHDT, YNNKEL (reference sequence). The CDR3 spans 13 residues. V was pared by 2 bases and J by 1 base, with 5 bases between. The CDR3 DNA is TGTGCCAGCAGCCAATCCCAGAACACTGAAGCTTTCTTT. Translation: CASSQSQNTEAFF.

The chain employs TRBV5-1 and TRBJ1-2, with D possibly TRBD1 on 6 matching bases. The CDR3 consists of 13 residues. The V end lost 3 bases, the J end lost 7 bases, and 13 bases lay between the germline ends. Looked up from germline, CDR1 is SGHRS and CDR2 is YFSETQ. The CDR3 reads CASSWDTTTGYTF. As DNA, the CDR3 is TGCGCCAGCAGCTGGGACACGACTACTGGCTACACCTTC.

The genes are TRBV9 and TRBJ1-3; D is unclear. Germline-derived CDR1 and CDR2 are SGDLS and YYNGEE. This CDR3 has 15 amino acids. Trimming cost V 0 bases and J 2 bases, with 9 bases left between them. The CDR3 here is CASSVDRGTGNTIYF. DNA for the CDR3: TGTGCCAGCAGCGTAGACCGGGGAACTGGAAACACCATATATTTT.

CDR3 protein: CASSRTGSAKNIQYF. DNA of the CDR3: TGTGCCAGCAGTCGGACAGGGTCGGCTAAAAACATTCAGTACTTC. The chain recombines TRBV9 with TRBJ2-4, with 8 nucleotides matching TRBD1. With 5 bases clipped from V and 4 bases from J, the junction kept 8 bases outside the gene matches. Germline V gene data show CDR1 as SGDLS and CDR2 as YYNGEE. The CDR3 runs to 15 residues.

The J gene is TRBJ2-1, the V gene TRBV29-1; 9 bases fit TRBD1. This CDR3 is 15 amino acids long. CDR1 and CDR2 from the germline V gene are SQVTM and ANQGSEA. With 3 bases clipped from V and 2 bases from J, the junction kept 5 bases outside the gene matches. CDR3 sequence reads: CSVDKGTGTYNEQFF. DNA of the CDR3: TGCAGCGTTGACAAGGGGACAGGGACCTACAATGAGCAGTTCTTC.

This chain connects TRBV4-1 to TRBJ1-5; D is undetermined. The CDR3 sequence is 16 residues long. The V end was cut by 0 bases, the J end by 2 bases, with 11 bases between. Germline CDR1 and CDR2: MGHRA and YSYEKL. CDR3 nucleotide sequence: TGCGCCAGCAGCCAAGACGGAGGTTTTGGCAATCAGCCCCAGCATTTT. It encodes CASSQDGGFGNQPQHF.

The CDR3: CASSIDLLGGGELYTQYF. The CDR3, as DNA: TGTGCCAGTAGTATAGATCTTTTAGGAGGGGGGGAGCTTTATACGCAGTATTTT. J is TRBJ2-3 and V is TRBV19; TRBD2 is a possible D gene (7 bases). V was shortened by 0 bases and J by 7 bases, with 23 bases between the two germline ends. CDR1 is LNHDA and CDR2 is SQIVND in the germline V gene (reference sequence). The CDR3 is 18 residues long.

This sequence joins TRBV7-2 and TRBJ2-7; 8 bases match TRBD1. The CDR3 covers 14 residues. Germline V gene lookup returns CDR1 SGHTA and CDR2 FQGNSA. V shed 5 bases, J shed 0 bases, and the junction held 3 bases outside the gene matches. CDR3 amino acids: CASSLRGLSYEQYF. CDR3 nucleotide sequence: TGTGCCAGCAGCCTCAGGGGGCTCTCCTACGAGCAGTACTTC.